The rows below give T cell receptor beta chains drawn from one sample of a study of blood T cell repertoires in COVID-19. TCRdb's copy holds only in-frame clones and misses some; the assay was immunoSEQ multiplex PCR. The sample holds approximately 220,000 clones, around four fifths seen once. Sequencing was done on a sample of PBMCs or T cells enriched from blood (not recorded which). The receptors come from a woman aged 35 to 49 who had been exposed to COVID-19. Each CDR3 is given with its conserved first and last residue. Fields, in order: J gene, D gene, clone size, V gene, CDR3 DNA, CDR3 protein. A D gene is named only where the DNA matches it firmly. The size entry is marked missing in some rows and otherwise reads once, few, many or a size class.

>TRBJ1-1|NA|NA|TRBV7-3
TGTGCCAGCAGCCCTGTTCCCGAGGGGGTGGTGAACACTGAAGCTTTCTTT
CASSPVPEGVVNTEAFF
>TRBJ1-2|TRBD1|NA|TRBV12-3/TRBV12-4
TGTGCCAGCAGCTTTGACAGGGTATTTGGCTACACCTTC
CASSFDRVFGYTF
>TRBJ2-3|NA|NA|TRBV9
TGTGCCAGCAGCGTAGCAGGGGCCGTGGGCACAGATACGCAGTATTTT
CASSVAGAVGTDTQYF
>TRBJ2-7|NA|NA|TRBV5-1
TGCGCCAGCAGCTTGGGACTGGGCTACGAGCAGTACTTC
CASSLGLGYEQYF
>TRBJ2-7|NA|NA|TRBV19
TGTGCCAGTAGTATTTCAGAGGGAGGATTCTACGAGCAGTACTTC
CASSISEGGFYEQYF
>TRBJ2-2|TRBD1|NA|TRBV9
TGTGCCAGCAGCGCGCAGACAGGGTTCGGCACCGGGGAGCTGTTTTTT
CASSAQTGFGTGELFF
>TRBJ2-3|TRBD2|NA|TRBV7-2
TGTGCCAGCAGCTTAATGTACAGCGGGGGGGCCGCGACAGATACGCAGTATTTT
CASSLMYSGGAATDTQYF
>TRBJ1-1|NA|NA|TRBV27
TGTGCCAGCAGTTTTGGGGGCGGCACTGAAGCTTTCTTT
CASSFGGGTEAFF
>TRBJ1-6|TRBD1|NA|TRBV28
TGTGCCAGCAGTGGGGACAGGGAGGATTCACCCCTCCACTTT
CASSGDREDSPLHF
>TRBJ2-4|NA|NA|TRBV28
TGTGCCAGCAGTCCAGGGTTTTCCAAAAACATTCAGTACTTC
CASSPGFSKNIQYF
>TRBJ1-3|NA|NA|TRBV7-8
TGTGCCAGCAGCCCCACGATGGGAGATGGAAACACCATATATTTT
CASSPTMGDGNTIYF
>TRBJ2-5|TRBD2|few|TRBV7-3
TGTGCCAGCAGCTTAAGGGAGGGGGAGACCCAGTACTTC
CASSLREGETQYF